This T cell receptor (beta chain) was captured in a study of T cells in Graves' hyperthyroidism and ophthalmopathy. CDR1 and CDR2 (germline): MNHEY, SVGAGI. This CDR3 spans 15 amino acids. V gave up 5 bases and J gave up 1 base; unmatched junction bases: 4. The CDR3 regions of TCR beta were amplified from RNA transcripts. HTBI primers were employed in a first-round RT-PCR of the TCR CDR3. TCRdb reanalysed the multiplex PCR reads using MiXCR and keeps one entry per CDR3 protein. In the table there are around 690,000 distinct CDR3 sequences, around a sixth of which are singletons. This clonotype was observed many times.

Sequencing was done on a sample of blood. The sequence came from a man aged 50 to 60 with Graves' hyperthyroidism. The chain uses TRBV6-5 and TRBJ1-1; 10 positions match TRBD1. The DNA for the CDR3 is TGTGCCAGCAGTGGGACAGGGGTTGGGAACACTGAAGCTTTCTTT. Protein sequence: CASSGTGVGNTEAFF.